This TCR beta chain was recorded in a study of T cells in Graves' hyperthyroidism and ophthalmopathy. At the level of the study: The authors collected peripheral blood at initial diagnosis, before any treatment.

Patients were excluded because of uncontrolled infection, other autoimmune disease, pregnancy or lactation. This clonotype has at least ten counts. The antigen is not known. Using RNA transcripts as the source, TCR beta CDR3 regions were amplified. A set of HTBI primers served as the primers for a first-round RT-PCR of the TCR CDR3. A single record per CDR3 protein comes from TCRdb applying MiXCR to the multiplex PCR reads. The sample lists hundreds of thousands of distinct CDR3 sequences; 13% to 15% were seen once. CDR1 KGHDR and CDR2 SFDVKD come from the germline V gene. Between the trimmed V and J ends, which lost 4 bases and 7 bases, there was a span of 16 bases. The CDR3 totals 15 residues. Study results and caveats: Most clonotypes expanded in thyroid above 0.001 were likewise present in blood. Ophthalmopathy stood apart from stable hyperthyroidism in a 13 V-J model.

The sequencing sample was made of blood. The receptor comes from a middle-aged woman with Graves' hyperthyroidism. J is TRBJ2-1 and V is TRBV24-1; D uncertain. CDR3 DNA: TGTGCCACCAGTGAGAGCCCGACAAGCCCGAATGAGCAGTTCTTC. Translating gives CATSESPTSPNEQFF.